The clone carrying this T cell receptor (beta chain) was observed a few times. The CDR3 is 15 amino acids. Trimming cost V 9 bases and J 4 bases; bases outside gene matches: 10. CDR1 is MDHEN, CDR2 SYDVKM, per germline. This sample is part of a study of molecular identifiers for immune sequencing clone quantification. As previously described, bulk TCR libraries were made using listed TCR primers. MiXCR, applied by TCRdb to the PCR reads, yields one record per CDR3 protein. The data contain hundreds of thousands of distinct CDR3 sequences, about 25% of them seen just once; the ten biggest clones take up 0.78%. Sorted naive CD8 T cells were those defined as CD8+CD4-CCR7+CD45RA+.

The sample consisted of naive CD8+ T cells from blood, with Jurkat cell RNA spiked in. Described subset: FACS-sorted CD8+CD4-CCR7+CD45RA+ naive T cells. This receptor was obtained from a human donor in good health. Some libraries in this study had Jurkat cell RNA spiked in. The chain couples TRBV28 to TRBJ2-1, with 9 nucleotides matching TRBD2. CDR3 nucleotide sequence: TGTGCCAGTTTGGGGCGGGAGGGCAAGTACAATGAGCAGTTCTTC. Its protein product is CASLGREGKYNEQFF.